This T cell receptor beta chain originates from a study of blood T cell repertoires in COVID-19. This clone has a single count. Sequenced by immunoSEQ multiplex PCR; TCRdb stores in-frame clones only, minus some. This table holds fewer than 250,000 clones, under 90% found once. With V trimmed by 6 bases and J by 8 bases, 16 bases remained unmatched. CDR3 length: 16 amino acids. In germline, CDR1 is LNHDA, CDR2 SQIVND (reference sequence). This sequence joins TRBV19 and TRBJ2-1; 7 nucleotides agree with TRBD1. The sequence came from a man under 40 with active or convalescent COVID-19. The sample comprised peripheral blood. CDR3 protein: CASRDGRSTQGDEQFF. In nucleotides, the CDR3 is TGTGCCAGTAGGGATGGACGGAGCACCCAGGGGGATGAGCAGTTCTTC.